A selection of T cell receptor beta chains follows, all from one sample in a study of T cell responses to AZD1222 COVID-19 vaccine. The protocol was immunoSEQ multiplex PCR, while the TCRdb copy is restricted to in-frame clones and leaves out a portion. The sample lists over 65,000 clones, about nine tenths seen once, with approximately 7% in the top ten. The sequencing here drew on peripheral blood, taken on day 0 of AZD1222 vaccination. Receptors originate from an adult in good health. Each CDR3 is given with its conserved first and last residue. D genes are given only for firm matches. Clone size, where shown, is once, few, many, or a class for clones that have expanded.

J gene: TRBJ1-1
clone size: .
V gene: TRBV5-4
D gene: .
CDR3 protein: CASSVDTNTEAFF
CDR3 DNA: TGTGCCAGCAGCGTTGACACGAACACTGAAGCTTTCTTT

J gene: TRBJ2-5
clone size: .
V gene: TRBV2
D gene: TRBD2
CDR3 protein: CASRARLAGKETQYF
CDR3 DNA: TGTGCCAGCAGGGCGAGACTAGCGGGAAAAGAGACCCAGTACTTC

J gene: TRBJ1-1
clone size: .
V gene: TRBV4-1
D gene: .
CDR3 protein: CASSQDGGNTEAFF
CDR3 DNA: TGCGCCAGCAGCCAAGATGGCGGGAACACTGAAGCTTTCTTT

J gene: TRBJ2-7
clone size: .
V gene: TRBV5-1
D gene: TRBD1
CDR3 protein: CASSLAGTGPYEQYF
CDR3 DNA: TGCGCCAGCAGCTTGGCGGGGACAGGACCCTACGAGCAGTACTTC

J gene: TRBJ2-5
clone size: .
V gene: TRBV4-1
D gene: TRBD2
CDR3 protein: CASSSSLAGAWETQYF
CDR3 DNA: TGCGCCAGCAGCTCGTCACTAGCGGGGGCGTGGGAGACCCAGTACTTC

J gene: TRBJ2-2
clone size: .
V gene: TRBV28
D gene: TRBD2
CDR3 protein: CASSLRGGMIGELFF
CDR3 DNA: TGTGCCAGCAGCCTCCGGGGGGGCATGATCGGGGAGCTGTTTTTT

J gene: TRBJ1-5
clone size: few
V gene: TRBV25-1
D gene: .
CDR3 protein: CASSESDSSNQPQHF
CDR3 DNA: TGTGCCAGCAGTGAATCGGACTCAAGCAATCAGCCCCAGCATTTT

J gene: TRBJ2-2
clone size: once
V gene: TRBV19
D gene: TRBD2
CDR3 protein: CASSTLAGVGELFF
CDR3 DNA: TGTGCCAGTAGCACACTAGCGGGTGTGGGGGAGCTGTTTTTT

J gene: TRBJ1-5
clone size: .
V gene: TRBV6-6
D gene: .
CDR3 protein: CASSYLGGNQPQHF
CDR3 DNA: TGTGCCAGCAGTTACTTAGGGGGAAATCAGCCCCAGCATTTT

J gene: TRBJ1-5
clone size: .
V gene: TRBV7-2
D gene: TRBD1
CDR3 protein: CASSPWGQSNQPQHF
CDR3 DNA: TGTGCCAGCAGCCCCTGGGGACAGAGCAATCAGCCCCAGCATTTT

J gene: TRBJ1-1
clone size: .
V gene: TRBV7-2
D gene: TRBD1
CDR3 protein: CASSARQGGAEAFF
CDR3 DNA: TGTGCCAGCAGCGCCCGACAGGGTGGGGCTGAAGCTTTCTTT

J gene: TRBJ1-2
clone size: .
V gene: TRBV30
D gene: TRBD1
CDR3 protein: CAWSVFETGTGYTF
CDR3 DNA: TGTGCCTGGAGTGTGTTTGAGACAGGGACTGGCTACACCTTC

J gene: TRBJ2-4
clone size: .
V gene: TRBV4-1
D gene: .
CDR3 protein: CASSQDWNVAKNIQYF
CDR3 DNA: TGCGCCAGCAGCCAAGATTGGAACGTAGCCAAAAACATTCAGTACTTC

J gene: TRBJ1-2
clone size: once
V gene: TRBV12-5
D gene: .
CDR3 protein: CASALVSAGRNYGYTF
CDR3 DNA: TGTGCTAGTGCCCTCGTGTCGGCGGGCCGAAACTATGGCTACACCTTC

J gene: TRBJ1-4
clone size: .
V gene: TRBV5-1
D gene: .
CDR3 protein: CASSQTMGTNEKLFF
CDR3 DNA: TGCGCCAGCAGCCAGACGATGGGAACTAATGAAAAACTGTTTTTT

J gene: TRBJ2-2
clone size: .
V gene: TRBV4-1
D gene: .
CDR3 protein: CASSQAGELFF
CDR3 DNA: TGCGCCAGCAGCCAAGCCGGGGAGCTGTTTTTT